The 21 T cell receptor beta chains below come from one sample, sequenced in a study of blood T cell repertoires in COVID-19. Repertoires were generated with immunoSEQ multiplex PCR, while TCRdb's copy carries only in-frame clones and drops some. The sample includes some 98,000 clones, around 80% seen only once; the top ten take 15% to 20%. Input material: peripheral blood. Receptor source: a human donor in a cohort sampled during active COVID-19.

This clone was picked up one time. This chain joins TRBV3-1 (or the pseudogene TRBV3-2) and TRBJ1-1, with 7 bases lining up with TRBD1. Looked up from germline, CDR1 is LGHDT and CDR2 is YNNKEL (reference sequence). The CDR3 spans 15 residues. V lost 2 bases, J lost 1 base, and 4 bases stayed unmatched. In nucleotides, the CDR3 is TGTGCCAGCAGCCAACCGGGACAGACGAACACTGAAGCTTTCTTT. Its translation is CASSQPGQTNTEAFF.

Notes on this clone: The junction differs from germline at one of its ends, possibly a read error. The chain recombines TRBV19 with TRBJ1-6; 7 bases are a match to TRBD1. CDR1 is LNHDA and CDR2 is SQIVND in the germline V gene (reference sequence). This CDR3 has 15 residues. The CDR3 DNA reads TGTGCCAGCAGTAACCTGGGACAGCAGGAATCACCCCTCCACTTT. Its protein is CASSNLGQQESPLHF.

The J gene is TRBJ1-1, the V gene TRBV11-3; D not certain. CDR3 size: 13 residues. Germline CDR1 reads SGHNT; CDR2 reads YENEEA. Trimming pared 2 bases from V and 0 bases from J, leaving 4 bases between. The CDR3 region has the DNA TGTGCCAGCAGCTTACAAATGAACACTGAAGCTTTCTTT. Translating it yields CASSLQMNTEAFF.

J is TRBJ2-3 and V is TRBV9, with 7 bases fitting TRBD2. Germline trimming cut 0 bases from V and 7 bases from J; bases unmatched to any gene: 11. Germline V lookup: CDR1 SGDLS, CDR2 YYNGEE. CDR3 length equals 16 residues. The CDR3 sequence: CASSVGPLAAVNTQYF. The CDR3 DNA sequence: TGTGCCAGCAGCGTAGGTCCGCTAGCGGCGGTGAATACGCAGTATTTT. The full variable domain, completed using reference TRBV9 and TRBJ2-3, is DSGVTQTPKHLITATGQRVTLRCSPRSGDLSVYWYQQSLDQGLQFLIQYYNGEERAKGNILERFSAQQFPDLHSELNLSSLELGDSALYFCASSVGPLAAVNTQYFGPGTRLTVL.

V is TRBV19 and J is TRBJ2-7; 7 bases match TRBD1. The germline V gene encodes CDR1 LNHDA and CDR2 SQIVND (reference sequence). The CDR3 spans 15 residues. Trimming at V came to 0 bases and at J to 2 bases, leaving 4 bases not matched to a gene. CDR3 amino acids: CASSIETGAAYEQYF. DNA for the CDR3: TGTGCCAGTAGTATAGAAACAGGGGCCGCCTACGAGCAGTACTTC. The full variable domain, rest sourced from reference TRBV19 and TRBJ2-7, is DGGITQSPKYLFRKEGQNVTLSCEQNLNHDAMYWYRQDPGQGLRLIYYSQIVNDFQKGDIAEGYSVSREKKESFPLTVTSAQKNPTAFYLCASSIETGAAYEQYFGPGTRLTVT.

For this clone: A junction boundary mismatches the germline segment, possibly from a read error. Here the CDR3 reads CASRVRLAGSFEQYF. As DNA, the CDR3 is TGTGCCAGCAGGGTCCGGCTAGCGGGCTCCTTCGAGCAGTACTTC. The chain joins TRBV6-5 to TRBJ2-7, with TRBD2 identical over 8 bases. CDR1 is MNHEY, CDR2 SVGAGI, per germline. The CDR3 totals 15 residues.

The gene calls are TRBV19 and TRBJ2-2; D ambiguous. The CDR3 loop spans 14 amino acids. Germline V gene data show CDR1 as LNHDA and CDR2 as SQIVND (reference sequence). The V end lost 7 bases, the J end lost 6 bases, and 15 bases lay between the germline ends. The CDR3 nucleotides read TGTGCCAGTACTCTTGGGCAGTGGGCCGGGGAGCTGTTTTTT. As protein: CASTLGQWAGELFF.

The chain uses TRBV2 and TRBJ1-5; D is ambiguous. Per the germline V gene, CDR1 is SNHLY and CDR2 is FYNNEI. The CDR3 totals 14 residues. V shed 0 bases and J shed 7 bases, with 10 bases lying between them. The CDR3: CASSEASRSQPQHF. The CDR3 nucleotides read TGTGCCAGCAGTGAAGCGTCCCGGAGCCAGCCCCAGCATTTT.

V and J are TRBV6-1 and TRBJ1-1; D is perhaps TRBD1 (5 bases). This CDR3 is 16 amino acids long. Trimming pared 0 bases from V and 7 bases from J, leaving 18 bases between. CDR1 is MNHNS, CDR2 SASEGT, per germline. CDR3 DNA: TGTGCCAGCAGTGAAGCGCAGCTCACGCGACAGCTTGAAGCTTTCTTT. Protein sequence: CASSEAQLTRQLEAFF.

This chain joins TRBV15 and TRBJ1-2; tentative D call: TRBD1 (6 bases). CDR1 is LNHNV, CDR2 YYDKDF, per germline (reference sequence). The V and J ends lost 1 base and 5 bases respectively, with 17 bases between them. The CDR3 is 16 amino acids. The CDR3 DNA sequence: TGTGCCACCAGCAGAGGGGACCCGGGACAAGTATATGGCTACACCTTC. It translates to CATSRGDPGQVYGYTF.

The chain is built from TRBV7-9 and TRBJ2-2; D ambiguous. V was pared by 3 bases and J by 6 bases, with 11 bases between. The CDR3 contains 14 residues. Germline CDR1 reads SEHNR; CDR2 reads FQNEAQ (reference sequence). CDR3 region: CASSFDTFAGELFF. For the CDR3, the DNA is TGTGCCAGCAGCTTTGACACCTTCGCCGGGGAGCTGTTTTTT.

Here the CDR3 reads CASSRDRGYEQYF. In nucleotides, the CDR3 is TGTGCCAGCAGTCGGGACAGAGGCTACGAGCAGTACTTC. This chain joins TRBV6-5 and TRBJ2-7, with 7 bases matching TRBD1. V lost 5 bases to trimming and J lost 3 bases; unmatched junction nucleotides: 4. The germline gives CDR1 MNHEY, CDR2 SVGAGI. This CDR3 has 13 amino acids.

This rearrangement joins TRBV11-3 to TRBJ1-1; D gene ambiguous. The V end was cut by 5 bases, the J end by 7 bases, with 17 bases between. Germline V gene lookup returns CDR1 SGHNT and CDR2 YENEEA. The CDR3 extends over 14 amino acids. DNA of the CDR3: TGTGCCAGCAGCAAATCGGCAGGTAAAGGTGAAGCTTTCTTT. This sequence encodes CASSKSAGKGEAFF.

The rearrangement joins TRBV6-5 to TRBJ2-7, with 9 nucleotides matching TRBD1. With V trimmed by 0 bases and J by 5 bases, 8 bases remained unmatched. This CDR3 has 16 amino acids. Germline assignment: CDR1 MNHEY and CDR2 SVGAGI. In DNA, the CDR3 is TGTGCCAGCAGTTACTCGGGAGGACAGGGGAGCCACGAGCAGTACTTC. Amino acids: CASSYSGGQGSHEQYF.

The chain has TRBV24-1 and TRBJ1-1, with D possibly TRBD1 on 6 matching bases. Per germline, CDR1 KGHDR and CDR2 SFDVKD. The length of the CDR3 is 15 residues. Trimming stripped 4 bases from V and 2 bases from J, with 13 bases between. The CDR3 region is CATSDPTGENTEAFF. The CDR3 DNA is TGTGCCACCAGTGACCCGACAGGAGAAAACACTGAAGCTTTCTTT.

The CDR3 sequence: CAISEGGGNQPQHF. CDR3 DNA: TGTGCCATCAGTGAGGGTGGGGGGAATCAGCCCCAGCATTTT. The chain has TRBV10-3 and TRBJ1-5; D is possibly TRBD1 (5 bases). The CDR3 runs 14 residues. V was pared by 2 bases and J by 4 bases, with 9 bases between. Germline lookup yields CDR1 ENHRY and CDR2 SYGVKD.

V gene TRBV5-5 combines with J gene TRBJ1-2; D gene ambiguous. The CDR3 spans 12 residues. V lost 5 bases and J lost 2, with 7 bases in between. From germline, CDR1 is SGHKS and CDR2 YYEKEE (reference sequence). The CDR3 region has the DNA TGTGCCAGCAGGACGGGGAACTATGGCTACACCTTC. This translates into CASRTGNYGYTF.

The rearrangement links TRBV27 to TRBJ2-7, with a possible D match to TRBD1 (5 bases). CDR3 length: 13 residues. V shed 6 bases and J shed 7 bases, with 16 bases lying between them. CDR1 is MNHEY, CDR2 SMNVEV, per germline (reference sequence). CDR3 loop: CASSLLGVGEQYF. The CDR3 DNA reads TGTGCCAGCAGCCTCTTAGGGGTAGGGGAGCAGTACTTC.

The chain joins TRBV5-4 to TRBJ1-4; TRBD1 might be the D (5 bases). The ends were cut back, 9 bases at V and 8 bases at J, with 20 bases in the middle. This CDR3 spans 14 amino acids. Germline assignment: CDR1 SGHNT and CDR2 YYREEE (reference sequence). The CDR3 here is CATREQGGGEKLFF. The CDR3 DNA reads TGTGCCACCAGAGAGCAGGGAGGAGGGGAAAAACTGTTTTTT. The full variable domain, rest sourced from reference TRBV5-4 and TRBJ1-4, is ETGVTQSPTHLIKTRGQQVTLRCSSQSGHNTVSWYQQALGQGPQFIFQYYREEENGRGNFPPRFSGLQFPNYSSELNVNALELDDSALYLCATREQGGGEKLFFGSGTQLSVL.

The chain uses TRBV27 and TRBJ2-7, with 7 nucleotides matching TRBD2. The CDR3 totals 13 residues. Germline V lookup: CDR1 MNHEY, CDR2 SMNVEV (reference sequence). J gave up 4 bases and V 6 bases, and 6 bases lay outside the gene matches. For the CDR3, the DNA is TGTGCCAGCAGGGATGCGGGAGAGTACGAGCAGTACTTC. Translating gives CASRDAGEYEQYF.

The V and J genes are TRBV11-3 and TRBJ2-1; 9 nucleotides agree with TRBD2. The V segment lost 1 base and the J segment 4 bases; nucleotides outside the gene matches: 5. CDR1 SGHNT and CDR2 YENEEA come from the germline V gene. The CDR3 spans 16 residues. As DNA, the CDR3 is TGTGCCAGCAGCTTAGGGGTAGCGGGGGTGTACAATGAGCAGTTCTTC. Translating it yields CASSLGVAGVYNEQFF.